A single sample gave rise to the 9 T cell receptor beta chains below, sequenced in a study of T cells in women clearing cervical HPV infection. Generated by immunoSEQ multiplex PCR, the TCRdb table keeps only in-frame clones and is missing some. Reported are about 23,000 clones; the ten largest clones contain around 24%. The sample comprised blood buffy coat. Receptors originate from a woman between 18 and 69 years old with a cervical HPV16 infection that either progressed to CIN3+ or cleared (not recorded which).

To note about this clone: The read comes to an end 3 residues before the CDR3 does, leaving the germline J gene to fill in the end. The V and J genes are TRBV20-1 and TRBJ1-2, with D maybe TRBD1 (5 bases). The CDR3 is 13 amino acids. The germline V gene has CDR1 DFQATT and CDR2 SNEGSKA (reference sequence). The CDR3 loop reads CSATRTGGKGYTF. The sequenced CDR3 bases are TGCAGTGCTACCCGAACCGGGGGGAAGGGC.

On this clone itself: The same CDR3 is also encoded by other DNA sequences in this sample. The DNA read from the CDR3 is TGTGCCAGCAGCCCCCTAGGGGGTTTTGGAAACACC. Translating it yields CASSPLGGFGNT. In full, the CDR3 is CASSPLGGFGNTIYF. The chain carries TRBV7-2 and TRBJ1-3; D perhaps matches TRBD1 (6 bases). The read gets to within 3 residues of the CDR3 end, and the germline J gene fills in the rest. V lost 5 bases and J lost 3, with 14 bases in between. Looked up from germline, CDR1 is SGHTA and CDR2 is FQGNSA. This CDR3 has 15 residues. Supplemented by reference TRBV7-2 and TRBJ1-3, the full variable domain reads GAGVSQSPSNKVTEKGKDVELRCDPISGHTALYWYRQSLGQGLEFLIYFQGNSAPDKSGLPSDRFSAERTGGSVSTLTIQRTQQEDSAVYLCASSPLGGFGNTIYFGEGSWLTVV.

With regard to this clone: The CDR3 is cut off 3 residues early in the read; its end comes from the germline J gene. This chain connects TRBV19 to TRBJ2-1, with 11 bases that match TRBD2. V was clipped by 7 bases and J by 5 bases; unmatched bases: 10. Germline CDR1 and CDR2: LNHDA and SQIVND (reference sequence). This CDR3 region has 16 residues. The DNA read from the CDR3 is TGTGCCAGTAATCCCATCACTAGCGGGAGTAACAATGAG. It encodes CASNPITSGSNNE. The whole CDR3 is CASNPITSGSNNEQFF. The entire variable domain, with the rest obtained from reference TRBV19 and TRBJ2-1, is as follows: DGGITQSPKYLFRKEGQNVTLSCEQNLNHDAMYWYRQDPGQGLRLIYYSQIVNDFQKGDIAEGYSVSREKKESFPLTVTSAQKNPTAFYLCASNPITSGSNNEQFFGPGTRLTVL.

As concerns this clone: With the read ending 3 residues before the CDR3 end, the germline J gene is used to fill in that end. V gene TRBV30 combines with J gene TRBJ2-5; D unresolved. Germline lookup yields CDR1 GTSNPN and CDR2 SVGIG (reference sequence). The length of the CDR3 is 11 residues. V lost 5 bases, J lost 5 bases, and 9 bases lay in between. The CDR3 region is CAWLTGETQYF. The sequenced part of the CDR3 DNA is TGTGCCTGGCTCACCGGGGAGACC.

About this clone itself: The read terminates 3 residues ahead of where the CDR3 ends, so the germline J gene completes it. The gene calls are TRBV29-1 and TRBJ2-5, with 7 bases fitting TRBD1. This CDR3 has 14 residues. Germline V lookup: CDR1 SQVTM, CDR2 ANQGSEA. V shed 6 bases and J 2 bases; nucleotides not matched to a gene: 9. The sequenced CDR3 bases are TGCAGCGTCAGACAGGGTGGGTCACAAGAGACC. This encodes CSVRQGGSQET. The complete CDR3 sequence is CSVRQGGSQETQYF.

Comments on this clone: The read is 3 residues too short to cover the CDR3 end, so that end is filled in from the germline J gene. The chain recombines TRBV30 with TRBJ1-1, with D possibly matching TRBD1 (5 bases). Germline CDR1 GTSNPN, CDR2 SVGIG (reference sequence). The CDR3 contains 12 residues. The CDR3 region is CAWSVTRVEAFF. Partial CDR3 DNA: TGTGCCTGGAGTGTAACCAGGGTGGAA. Combining the CDR3 with reference TRBV30 and TRBJ1-1 gives the whole variable domain SQTIHQWPATLVQPVGSPLSLECTVEGTSNPNLYWYRQAAGRGLQLLFYSVGIGQISSEVPQNLSASRPQDRQFILSSKKLLLSDSGFYLCAWSVTRVEAFFGQGTRLTVV.

CDR3 bases read: TGCGCCAGCAGCCTACAGAGCTACGCGACAGGTTTGGGGTCACCC. Its translation: CASSLQSYATGLGSP. The complete CDR3 reads CASSLQSYATGLGSPLHF. The gene calls are TRBV4-1 and TRBJ1-6; possibly TRBD1 for D (6 bases). The read stops 3 residues short of the end of the CDR3; the missing end is completed from the germline J gene. The germline V gene has CDR1 MGHRA and CDR2 YSYEKL. The ends were cut back, 4 bases at V and 10 bases at J, with 26 bases in the middle. The CDR3 totals 18 residues.

The sequenced CDR3 bases are TGCAGTGCCCGGGACTTAAACATT. Translation gives CSARDLNI. The complete CDR3 sequence is CSARDLNIQYF. The chain is built from TRBV20-1 and TRBJ2-4, with a tentative D call TRBD2 (6 bases). The DNA ends 3 residues before the CDR3 does, and the rest of the CDR3 is filled in from the germline J gene. The CDR3 consists of 11 residues. CDR1 and CDR2 from the germline V gene are DFQATT and SNEGSKA (reference sequence). V dropped 6 bases and J dropped 6 bases, with 9 bases sitting between them.

As regards this clone: The read terminates 3 residues ahead of where the CDR3 ends, so the germline J gene completes it. The chain joins TRBV29-1 to TRBJ2-7, with 9 bases identical to TRBD2. Germline CDR1 and CDR2: SQVTM and ANQGSEA. The CDR3 is made up of 14 amino acids. J lost 2 bases, V lost 6 bases, and 8 bases had no gene match. The CDR3 protein is CSVDLAGSAYEQYF. The CDR3 bases that were read are TGCAGCGTGGATCTAGCGGGAAGCGCCTACGAG.